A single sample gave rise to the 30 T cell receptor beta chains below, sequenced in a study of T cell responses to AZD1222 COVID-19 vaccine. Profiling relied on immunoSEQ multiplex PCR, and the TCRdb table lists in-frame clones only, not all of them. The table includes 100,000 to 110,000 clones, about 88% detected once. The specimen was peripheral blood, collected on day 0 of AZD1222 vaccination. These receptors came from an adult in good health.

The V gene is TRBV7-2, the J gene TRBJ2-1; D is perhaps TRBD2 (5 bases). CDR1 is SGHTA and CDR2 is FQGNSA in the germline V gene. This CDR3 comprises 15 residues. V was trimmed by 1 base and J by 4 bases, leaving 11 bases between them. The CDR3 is CASSLVASPYNEQFF. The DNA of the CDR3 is TGTGCCAGCAGCTTAGTAGCGTCCCCTTACAATGAGCAGTTCTTC.

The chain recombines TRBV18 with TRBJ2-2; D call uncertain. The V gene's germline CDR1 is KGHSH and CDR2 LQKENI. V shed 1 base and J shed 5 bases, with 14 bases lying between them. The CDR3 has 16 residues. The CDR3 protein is CASSPRGHSTTGELFF. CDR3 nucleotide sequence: TGTGCCAGCTCACCACGGGGTCACTCGACGACCGGGGAGCTGTTTTTT.

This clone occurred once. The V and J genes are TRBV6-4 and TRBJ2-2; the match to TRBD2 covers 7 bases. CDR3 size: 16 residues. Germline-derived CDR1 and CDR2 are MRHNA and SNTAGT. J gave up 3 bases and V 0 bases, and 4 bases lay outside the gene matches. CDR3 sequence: CASSDSGREDTGELFF. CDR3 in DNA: TGTGCCAGCAGTGACTCGGGGAGGGAGGACACCGGGGAGCTGTTTTTT.

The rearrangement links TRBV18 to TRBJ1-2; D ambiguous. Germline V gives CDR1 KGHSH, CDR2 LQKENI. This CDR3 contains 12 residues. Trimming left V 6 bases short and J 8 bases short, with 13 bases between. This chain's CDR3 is CASSPPGSGYTF. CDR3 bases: TGTGCCAGCTCCCCCCCAGGCAGCGGCTACACCTTC.

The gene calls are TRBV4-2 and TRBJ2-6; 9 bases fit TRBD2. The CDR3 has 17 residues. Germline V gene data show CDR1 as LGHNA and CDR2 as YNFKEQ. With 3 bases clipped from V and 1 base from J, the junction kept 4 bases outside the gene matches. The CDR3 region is CASSHKREASGANVLTF. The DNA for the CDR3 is TGTGCCAGCAGCCACAAGCGGGAGGCTTCTGGGGCCAACGTCCTGACTTTC.

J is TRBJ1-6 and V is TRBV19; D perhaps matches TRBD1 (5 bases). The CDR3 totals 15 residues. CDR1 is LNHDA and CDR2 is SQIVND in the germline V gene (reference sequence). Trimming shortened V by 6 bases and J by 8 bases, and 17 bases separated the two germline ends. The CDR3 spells CASRTEGTRDSPLHF. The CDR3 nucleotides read TGTGCCAGTAGGACTGAGGGGACGCGAGATTCACCCCTCCACTTT.

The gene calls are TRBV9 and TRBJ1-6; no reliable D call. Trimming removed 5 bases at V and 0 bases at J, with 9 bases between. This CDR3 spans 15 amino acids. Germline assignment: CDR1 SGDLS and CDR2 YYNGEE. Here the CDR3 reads CASSVTSSYNSPLHF. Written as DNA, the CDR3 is TGTGCCAGCAGTGTTACGAGCTCCTATAATTCACCCCTCCACTTT.

CDR3 sequence reads: CASSQLAKGDENIQYF. CDR3 bases: TGCGCCAGCAGCCAACTGGCTAAGGGGGATGAAAACATTCAGTACTTC. The chain carries TRBV4-3 and TRBJ2-4, with D tentatively TRBD1 (6 bases). CDR1 and CDR2 (germline): LGHNA, YSLEER. V was cut by 2 bases and J by 5 bases, with 16 bases left in between. The CDR3 loop spans 16 amino acids.

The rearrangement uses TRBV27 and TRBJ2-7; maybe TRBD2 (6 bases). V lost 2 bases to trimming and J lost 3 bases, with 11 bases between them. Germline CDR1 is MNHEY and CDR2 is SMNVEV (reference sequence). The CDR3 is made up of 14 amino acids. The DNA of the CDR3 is TGTGCCAGCAGTTTACGGGGGATTATCTACGAGCAGTACTTC. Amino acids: CASSLRGIIYEQYF.

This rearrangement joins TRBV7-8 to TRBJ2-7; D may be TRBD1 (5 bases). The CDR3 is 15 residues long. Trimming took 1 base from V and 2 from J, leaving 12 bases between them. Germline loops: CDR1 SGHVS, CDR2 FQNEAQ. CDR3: CASSLEGMRAYEQYF. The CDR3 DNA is TGTGCCAGCAGCTTAGAGGGGATGCGTGCCTACGAGCAGTACTTC.

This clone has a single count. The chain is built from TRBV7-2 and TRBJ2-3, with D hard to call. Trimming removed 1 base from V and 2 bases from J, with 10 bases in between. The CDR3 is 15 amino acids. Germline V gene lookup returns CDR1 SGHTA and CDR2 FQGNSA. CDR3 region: CASSLVAIITDTQYF. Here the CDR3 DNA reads TGTGCCAGCAGCTTAGTAGCCATAATCACAGATACGCAGTATTTT.

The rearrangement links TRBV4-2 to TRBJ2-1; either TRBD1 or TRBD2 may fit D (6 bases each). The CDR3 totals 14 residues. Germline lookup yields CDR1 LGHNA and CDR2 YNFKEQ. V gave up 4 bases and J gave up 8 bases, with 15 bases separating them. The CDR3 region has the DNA TGTGCCAGCAGCCCCTCATACGGGGGCGATGAGCAGTTCTTC. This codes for CASSPSYGGDEQFF.

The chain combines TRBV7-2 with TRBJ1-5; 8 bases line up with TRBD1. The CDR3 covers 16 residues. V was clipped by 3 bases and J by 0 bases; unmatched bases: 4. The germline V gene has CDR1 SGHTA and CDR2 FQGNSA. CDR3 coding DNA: TGTGCCAGCAGCTTCACAGGGGGATATAGCAATCAGCCCCAGCATTTT. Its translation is CASSFTGGYSNQPQHF.

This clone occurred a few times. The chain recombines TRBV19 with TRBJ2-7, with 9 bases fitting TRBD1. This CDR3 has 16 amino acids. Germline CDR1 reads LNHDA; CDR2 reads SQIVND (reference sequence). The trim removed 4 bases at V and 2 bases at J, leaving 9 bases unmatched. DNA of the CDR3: TGTGCCAGTAGTACATCCGGGACAGGGATTGCCTACGAGCAGTACTTC. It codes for CASSTSGTGIAYEQYF. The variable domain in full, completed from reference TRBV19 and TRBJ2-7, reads DGGITQSPKYLFRKEGQNVTLSCEQNLNHDAMYWYRQDPGQGLRLIYYSQIVNDFQKGDIAEGYSVSREKKESFPLTVTSAQKNPTAFYLCASSTSGTGIAYEQYFGPGTRLTVT.

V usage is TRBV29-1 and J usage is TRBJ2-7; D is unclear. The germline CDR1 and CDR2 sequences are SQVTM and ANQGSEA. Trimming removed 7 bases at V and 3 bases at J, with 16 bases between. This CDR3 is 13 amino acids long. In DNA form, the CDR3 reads TGCAGCGCTGAGGAAAGGACCGGCTACGAGCAGTACTTC. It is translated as CSAEERTGYEQYF.

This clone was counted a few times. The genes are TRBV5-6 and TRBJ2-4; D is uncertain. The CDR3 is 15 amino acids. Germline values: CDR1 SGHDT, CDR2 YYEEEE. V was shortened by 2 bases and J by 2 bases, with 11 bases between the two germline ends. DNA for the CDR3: TGTGCCAGCAGCTTTCTGGAGAGCACCAAAAACATTCAGTACTTC. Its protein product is CASSFLESTKNIQYF.

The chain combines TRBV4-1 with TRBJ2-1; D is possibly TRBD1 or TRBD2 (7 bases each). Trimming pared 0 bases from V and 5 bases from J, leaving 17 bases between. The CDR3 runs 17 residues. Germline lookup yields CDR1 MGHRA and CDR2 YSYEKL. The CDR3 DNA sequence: TGCGCCAGCAGCCAAGAGCAGGGGGGGGCGCACGACAATGAGCAGTTCTTC. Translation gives CASSQEQGGAHDNEQFF.

The CDR3, as DNA: TGTGCCAGCAGCGTAGACTCGGGAAACACCATATATTTT. Translation: CASSVDSGNTIYF. The chain links TRBV9 to TRBJ1-3; D call uncertain. V was shortened by 0 bases and J by 4 bases, with 5 bases between the two germline ends. The CDR3 extends over 13 amino acids. CDR1 SGDLS and CDR2 YYNGEE come from the germline V gene.

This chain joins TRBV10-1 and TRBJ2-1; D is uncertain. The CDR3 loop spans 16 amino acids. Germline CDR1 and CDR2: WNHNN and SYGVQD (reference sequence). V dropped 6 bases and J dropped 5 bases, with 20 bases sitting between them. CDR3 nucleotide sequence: TGCGCCAGCAGCCAAAACCGCTGGGGTACAGACAATGAGCAGTTCTTC. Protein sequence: CASSQNRWGTDNEQFF.

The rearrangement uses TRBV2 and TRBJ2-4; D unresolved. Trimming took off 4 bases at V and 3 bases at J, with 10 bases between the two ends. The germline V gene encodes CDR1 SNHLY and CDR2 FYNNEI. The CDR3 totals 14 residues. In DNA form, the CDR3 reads TGTGCCAGCAGTGGTGGATTGGACAAAAACATTCAGTACTTC. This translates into CASSGGLDKNIQYF.

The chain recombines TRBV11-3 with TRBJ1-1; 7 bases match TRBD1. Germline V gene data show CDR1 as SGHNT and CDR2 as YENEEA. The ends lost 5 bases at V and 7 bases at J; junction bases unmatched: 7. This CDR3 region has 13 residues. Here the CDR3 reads CASSPQGGFEAFF. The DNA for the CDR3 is TGTGCCAGCAGCCCCCAGGGGGGATTTGAAGCTTTCTTT.

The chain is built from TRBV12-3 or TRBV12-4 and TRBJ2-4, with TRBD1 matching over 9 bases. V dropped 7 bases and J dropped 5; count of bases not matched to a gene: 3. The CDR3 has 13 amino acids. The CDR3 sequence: CASTRTGENIQYF. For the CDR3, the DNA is TGTGCCAGCACCCGGACAGGGGAAAACATTCAGTACTTC.

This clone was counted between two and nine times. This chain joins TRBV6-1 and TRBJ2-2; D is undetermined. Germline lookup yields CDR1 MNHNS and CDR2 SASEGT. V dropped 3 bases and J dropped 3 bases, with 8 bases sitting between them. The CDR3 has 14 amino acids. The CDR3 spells CASSDGSHTGELFF. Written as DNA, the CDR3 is TGTGCCAGCAGTGATGGCAGTCACACCGGGGAGCTGTTTTTT.

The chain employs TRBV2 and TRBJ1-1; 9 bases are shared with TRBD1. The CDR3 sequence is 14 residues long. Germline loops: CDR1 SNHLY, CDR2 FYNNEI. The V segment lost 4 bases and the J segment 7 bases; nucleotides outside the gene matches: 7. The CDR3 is CASSVTGGLDEAFF. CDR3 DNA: TGTGCCAGCAGTGTAACAGGGGGCCTAGATGAAGCTTTCTTT.

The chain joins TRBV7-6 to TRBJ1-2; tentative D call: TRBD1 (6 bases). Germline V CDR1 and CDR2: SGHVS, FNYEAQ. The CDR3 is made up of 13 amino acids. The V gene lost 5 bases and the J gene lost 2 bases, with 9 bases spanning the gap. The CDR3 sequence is CASSPDRNYGYTF. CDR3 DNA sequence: TGTGCCAGCAGCCCAGACAGGAACTATGGCTACACCTTC.

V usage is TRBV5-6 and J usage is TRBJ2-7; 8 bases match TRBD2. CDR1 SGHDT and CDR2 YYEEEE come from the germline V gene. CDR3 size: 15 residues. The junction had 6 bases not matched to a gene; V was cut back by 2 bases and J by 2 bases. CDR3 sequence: CASSFISGSTYEQYF. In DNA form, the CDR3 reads TGTGCCAGCAGCTTTATAAGCGGGAGCACCTACGAGCAGTACTTC.

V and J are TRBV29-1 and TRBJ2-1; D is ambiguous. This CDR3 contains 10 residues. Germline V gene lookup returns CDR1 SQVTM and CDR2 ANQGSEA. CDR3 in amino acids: CSSGGNEQFF. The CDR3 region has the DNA TGCAGTTCAGGCGGCAATGAGCAGTTCTTC.

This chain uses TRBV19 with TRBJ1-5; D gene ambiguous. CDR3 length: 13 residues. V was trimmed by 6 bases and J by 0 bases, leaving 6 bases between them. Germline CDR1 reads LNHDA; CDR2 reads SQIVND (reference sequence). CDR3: CASSSLSNQPQHF. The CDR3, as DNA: TGTGCCAGTAGCTCGCTTAGCAATCAGCCCCAGCATTTT.

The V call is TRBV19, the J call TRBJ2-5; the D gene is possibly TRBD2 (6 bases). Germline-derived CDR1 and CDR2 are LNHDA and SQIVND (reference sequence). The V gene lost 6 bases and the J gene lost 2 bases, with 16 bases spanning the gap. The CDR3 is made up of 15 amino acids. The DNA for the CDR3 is TGTGCCAGTAGCCCCGGGACTCTTGTACAAGAGACCCAGTACTTC. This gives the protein CASSPGTLVQETQYF.

The CDR3 DNA is TGTGCCAGCAGCTCGGGACAGCTCGGGGTCAATCAGCCCCAGCATTTT. This sequence encodes CASSSGQLGVNQPQHF. V usage is TRBV7-2 and J usage is TRBJ1-5, with 7 bases fitting TRBD1. Germline assignment: CDR1 SGHTA and CDR2 FQGNSA. With V trimmed by 4 bases and J by 3 bases, 9 bases remained unmatched. The CDR3 sequence is 16 residues long.